The 24 T cell receptor beta chains below come from one sample, sequenced in a study of blood T cell repertoires in COVID-19. Some clones are missing from TCRdb's copy, which holds only in-frame ones; the method was immunoSEQ multiplex PCR. Of around 290,000 clones in the sample, 75% to 90% were seen once. Sequencing was performed on peripheral blood. Receptors were obtained from a woman in her sixties or seventies with COVID-19, enrolled during active disease.

The chain couples TRBV27 to TRBJ2-7; the D gene is possibly TRBD1 (6 bases). Germline values: CDR1 MNHEY, CDR2 SMNVEV (reference sequence). The CDR3 is 13 residues long. V was clipped by 6 bases and J by 3 bases, with 12 bases between them. The CDR3, as DNA: TGTGCCAGCAGCCGACAGGTGATCTACGAGCAGTACTTC. Protein product: CASSRQVIYEQYF.

This chain joins TRBV4-3 and TRBJ2-3; a weak D match, TRBD1 (5 bases). The V gene's germline CDR1 is LGHNA and CDR2 YSLEER. V was trimmed by 0 bases and J by 3 bases, leaving 10 bases between them. The CDR3 loop spans 15 amino acids. The CDR3 reads CASSQDKTDTDTQYF. CDR3 in DNA: TGCGCCAGCAGCCAAGATAAGACAGATACAGATACGCAGTATTTT.

This chain connects TRBV15 to TRBJ2-2; 16 bases line up with TRBD2. With V trimmed by 11 bases and J by 0 bases, 15 bases remained unmatched. The CDR3 runs 20 residues. CDR1 LNHNV and CDR2 YYDKDF come from the germline V gene (reference sequence). In DNA, the CDR3 is TGTGCCTCAGCACCTTCCGGGACTAGCGGGGGGGCCCCGAACACCGGGGAGCTGTTTTTT. It yields the protein CASAPSGTSGGAPNTGELFF.

This sequence joins TRBV18 and TRBJ1-1, with 10 bases aligning to TRBD1. The CDR3 contains 18 residues. Germline V gives CDR1 KGHSH, CDR2 LQKENI. J lost 0 bases, V lost 3 bases, and 10 bases had no gene match. The DNA for the CDR3 is TGTGCCAGCTCACCTAGGTCACCCGGGACAGGGGTGAACACTGAAGCTTTCTTT. It codes for CASSPRSPGTGVNTEAFF.

The J gene is TRBJ2-1, the V gene TRBV10-2; possibly TRBD1 for D (6 bases). Germline V CDR1 and CDR2: WSHSY, SAAADI. The CDR3 is 12 residues long. Trimming cost V 6 bases and J 10 bases, with 13 bases left between them. CDR3 protein: CASRLGAREQFF. CDR3 nucleotides: TGCGCCAGCAGGCTGGGGGCCCGCGAGCAGTTCTTC.

The chain links TRBV5-1 to TRBJ2-3; 7 bases agree with TRBD1. Unmatched junction bases numbered 7, after V lost 4 bases and J lost 2 bases. Per germline, CDR1 SGHRS and CDR2 YFSETQ. CDR3 size: 15 residues. CDR3 sequence reads: CASSPRDRFTDTQYF. CDR3 nucleotides: TGCGCCAGCAGCCCACGGGACAGATTCACAGATACGCAGTATTTT.

This sequence joins TRBV4-1 and TRBJ2-5; 15 bases agree with TRBD2. Trimming took 1 base from V and 4 from J; bases not matched to a gene: 7. The CDR3 has 18 residues. The V gene's germline CDR1 is MGHRA and CDR2 YSYEKL. The CDR3 loop is CASSQGTSGGAAAETQYF. The CDR3 DNA reads TGCGCCAGCAGCCAAGGGACTAGCGGGGGGGCCGCGGCAGAGACCCAGTACTTC.

This clone was detected once. The chain is built from TRBV24-1 and TRBJ2-2, with 7 bases identical to TRBD1. V gave up 3 bases and J gave up 9 bases; unmatched junction bases: 12. Per germline, CDR1 KGHDR and CDR2 SFDVKD. The CDR3 sequence is 16 residues long. The CDR3, as DNA: TGTGCCACCAGTGATCCGGTAGACAGGGTTTACCGGGAGCTGTTTTTT. This codes for CATSDPVDRVYRELFF.

This chain links TRBV11-2 with TRBJ2-7; perhaps TRBD2 as D (5 bases). Germline V gene sequence: CDR1 SGHAT, CDR2 FQNNGV. This CDR3 comprises 14 residues. V lost 0 bases and J 6 bases, leaving 12 bases between the germline ends. The CDR3 spells CASSLDSASLEQYF. CDR3 sequence (DNA): TGTGCCAGCAGCTTAGATTCGGCTAGCCTCGAGCAGTACTTC. Full variable domain (rest looked up from reference TRBV11-2 and TRBJ2-7): EAGVAQSPRYKIIEKRQSVAFWCNPISGHATLYWYQQILGQGPKLLIQFQNNGVVDDSQLPKDRFSAERLKGVDSTLKIQPAKLEDSAVYLCASSLDSASLEQYFGPGTRLTVT.

This chain connects TRBV5-8 to TRBJ2-7; D might be TRBD2 (7 bases). Trimming took off 2 bases at V and 5 bases at J, with 17 bases between the two ends. The CDR3 sequence is 15 residues long. Looked up from germline, CDR1 is SGHTS and CDR2 is YDEGEE. Written as DNA, the CDR3 is TGTGCCAGCAGCTTCATCCGGGGGGCGGGAAACGAGCAGTACTTC. It specifies CASSFIRGAGNEQYF. Using reference TRBV5-8 and TRBJ2-7 for the parts outside the CDR3, the full variable domain is EAGVTQSPTHLIKTRGQQATLRCSPISGHTSVYWYQQALGLGLQFLLWYDEGEERNRGNFPPRFSGRQFPNYSSELNVNALELEDSALYLCASSFIRGAGNEQYFGPGTRLTVT.

V usage is TRBV27 and J usage is TRBJ2-7, with 11 bases matching TRBD2. Trimming cost V 4 bases and J 7 bases; bases outside gene matches: 9. The CDR3 runs to 15 residues. Germline V gene data show CDR1 as MNHEY and CDR2 as SMNVEV (reference sequence). In DNA, the CDR3 is TGTGCCAGCAGTTCCCCTAGCGGGGGGACGTGGGAGCAGTACTTC. This gives the protein CASSSPSGGTWEQYF.

V is TRBV30 and J is TRBJ1-5; D possibly corresponds to TRBD1 (6 bases). V was shortened by 1 base and J by 0 bases, with 7 bases between the two germline ends. This CDR3 is 14 amino acids long. CDR1 and CDR2 from the germline V gene are GTSNPN and SVGIG (reference sequence). Here the CDR3 reads CAWSADSSNQPQHF. The CDR3, as DNA: TGTGCCTGGAGTGCGGACAGTAGCAATCAGCCCCAGCATTTT. Filled out from reference TRBV30 and TRBJ1-5, the complete variable domain reads SQTIHQWPATLVQPVGSPLSLECTVEGTSNPNLYWYRQAAGRGLQLLFYSVGIGQISSEVPQNLSASRPQDRQFILSSKKLLLSDSGFYLCAWSADSSNQPQHFGDGTRLSIL.

V gene TRBV7-6 combines with J gene TRBJ2-7; tentatively, D is TRBD1 (6 bases). Germline CDR1 is SGHVS and CDR2 is FNYEAQ. The CDR3 loop spans 14 amino acids. With 6 bases removed from V and 4 bases from J, the gap between germline ends came to 16 bases. CDR3 sequence (DNA): TGTGCCAGCAGTCTACAGGGCTCTTTTTACGAGCAGTACTTC. Its translation is CASSLQGSFYEQYF.

CDR3 loop: CASSLPRDRVLNEQYF. The CDR3 DNA reads TGTGCCAGCAGTTTGCCCCGGGACAGGGTATTGAACGAGCAGTACTTC. The J gene is TRBJ2-7, the V gene TRBV28; 9 positions match TRBD1. The germline CDR1 and CDR2 sequences are MDHEN and SYDVKM. The ends lost 3 bases at V and 5 bases at J; junction bases unmatched: 11. The CDR3 loop spans 16 amino acids.

J is TRBJ2-5 and V is TRBV15; 11 bases fit TRBD2. Trimming at V came to 10 bases and at J to 5 bases, leaving 3 bases not matched to a gene. Looked up from germline, CDR1 is LNHNV and CDR2 is YYDKDF (reference sequence). CDR3 length equals 12 residues. CDR3 in DNA: TGTGCCATAGCGGGGGGGCGGGAGACCCAGTACTTC. Protein product: CAIAGGRETQYF.

The chain has TRBV30 and TRBJ2-7; D unclear. The CDR3 runs 13 residues. Between the trimmed V and J ends, which lost 0 bases and 0 bases, there was a span of 6 bases. Germline V gene sequence: CDR1 GTSNPN, CDR2 SVGIG (reference sequence). This chain's CDR3 is CAWSVSNSYEQYF. CDR3 DNA sequence: TGTGCCTGGAGTGTATCCAACTCCTACGAGCAGTACTTC.

The chain joins TRBV27 to TRBJ2-7, with 8 bases identical to TRBD1. The trim removed 4 bases at V and 2 bases at J, leaving 16 bases unmatched. CDR3 length: 18 amino acids. Germline lookup yields CDR1 MNHEY and CDR2 SMNVEV (reference sequence). The CDR3 reads CASSSSLLQGAHTYEQYF. The CDR3 bases are TGTGCCAGCAGTTCCTCTTTACTCCAGGGGGCGCATACCTACGAGCAGTACTTC.

The V gene is TRBV19, the J gene TRBJ1-2; 7 nucleotides agree with TRBD1. After removal of 3 bases from V and 5 bases from J, the junction contained 6 bases not matched to a gene. CDR3 size: 14 residues. Germline assignment: CDR1 LNHDA and CDR2 SQIVND (reference sequence). CDR3 protein: CASSILGRGYGYTF. Written as DNA, the CDR3 is TGTGCCAGTAGTATCCTTGGCAGGGGGTATGGCTACACCTTC.

The chain has TRBV3-1 (or the pseudogene TRBV3-2) and TRBJ1-2; TRBD1 aligns across 9 bases. The V and J ends lost 1 base and 6 bases, in that order; junction bases with no gene match: 6. Germline CDR1 and CDR2: LGHDT and YNNKEL (reference sequence). The CDR3 spans 15 residues. The CDR3 sequence is CASSQGTGVVHGYTF. CDR3 DNA: TGTGCCAGCAGCCAAGGGACAGGGGTGGTTCATGGCTACACCTTC.

The gene calls are TRBV20-1 and TRBJ2-3, with TRBD1 matching 7 bases. Germline V CDR1 and CDR2: DFQATT, SNEGSKA (reference sequence). This CDR3 comprises 11 residues. With V trimmed by 6 bases and J by 6 bases, 3 bases remained unmatched. The CDR3 DNA sequence: TGCAGTGCGAGGGACAGTGATACGCAGTATTTT. This gives the protein CSARDSDTQYF.

The chain uses TRBV28 and TRBJ1-5, with D uncertain. Trimming shortened V by 6 bases and J by 1 base, and 16 bases separated the two germline ends. The CDR3 consists of 16 residues. The V gene's germline CDR1 is MDHEN and CDR2 SYDVKM. CDR3: CASSLDWVGSNQPQHF. CDR3 nucleotide sequence: TGTGCCAGCAGCCTTGACTGGGTCGGAAGCAATCAGCCCCAGCATTTT.

The chain carries TRBV15 and TRBJ2-3, with 11 nucleotides matching TRBD2. With 5 bases clipped from V and 2 bases from J, the junction kept 6 bases outside the gene matches. This CDR3 contains 16 residues. CDR1 LNHNV and CDR2 YYDKDF come from the germline V gene (reference sequence). In DNA form, the CDR3 reads TGTGCCACCAGCCCCAGACTAGCGGGACTCACAGATACGCAGTATTTT. Amino acid sequence: CATSPRLAGLTDTQYF.

The chain combines TRBV7-9 with TRBJ1-1; 11 bases match TRBD1. The CDR3 length is 13 residues. Unmatched junction bases numbered 3, after V lost 11 bases and J lost 1 base. CDR1 is SEHNR and CDR2 is FQNEAQ in the germline V gene (reference sequence). CDR3 residues: CAWGTGGNTEAFF. The CDR3 DNA sequence: TGTGCCTGGGGGACAGGGGGGAACACTGAAGCTTTCTTT.

The gene calls are TRBV5-1 and TRBJ2-5, with 7 positions matching TRBD2. Germline lookup yields CDR1 SGHRS and CDR2 YFSETQ. J was trimmed by 6 bases and V by 4 bases; bases with no gene match: 15. The CDR3 runs to 16 residues. The CDR3 sequence is CASSGSLGLEAKTQYF. Here the CDR3 DNA reads TGCGCCAGCAGCGGAAGCCTCGGACTAGAGGCGAAGACCCAGTACTTC.